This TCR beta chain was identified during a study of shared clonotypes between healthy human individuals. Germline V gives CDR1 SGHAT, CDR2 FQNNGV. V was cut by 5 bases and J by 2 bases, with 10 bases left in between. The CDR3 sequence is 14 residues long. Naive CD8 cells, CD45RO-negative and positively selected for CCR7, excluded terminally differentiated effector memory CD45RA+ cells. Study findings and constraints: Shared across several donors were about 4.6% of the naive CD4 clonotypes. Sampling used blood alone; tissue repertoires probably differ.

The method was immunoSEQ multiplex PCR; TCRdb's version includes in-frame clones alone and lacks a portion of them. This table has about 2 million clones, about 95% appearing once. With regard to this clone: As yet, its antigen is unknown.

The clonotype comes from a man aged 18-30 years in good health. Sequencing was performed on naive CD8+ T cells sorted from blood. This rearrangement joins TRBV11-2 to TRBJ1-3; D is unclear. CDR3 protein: CASSLITAGNTIYF. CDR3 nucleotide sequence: TGTGCCAGCAGCCTAATTACAGCTGGAAACACCATATATTTT. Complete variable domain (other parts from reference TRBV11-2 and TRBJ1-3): EAGVAQSPRYKIIEKRQSVAFWCNPISGHATLYWYQQILGQGPKLLIQFQNNGVVDDSQLPKDRFSAERLKGVDSTLKIQPAKLEDSAVYLCASSLITAGNTIYFGEGSWLTVV.